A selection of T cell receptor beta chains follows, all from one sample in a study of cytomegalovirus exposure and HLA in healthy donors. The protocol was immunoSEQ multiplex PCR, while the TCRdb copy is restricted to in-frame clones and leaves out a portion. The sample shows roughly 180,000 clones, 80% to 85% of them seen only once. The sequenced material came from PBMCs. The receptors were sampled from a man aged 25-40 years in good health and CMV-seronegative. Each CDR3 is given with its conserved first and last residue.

CASSQSTGTSGTGEQYF TRBJ2-7 TRBV4-1
CASSNSGGARNEQFF TRBJ2-1 TRBV5-1
CASSLSAGTSDYNEQFF TRBJ2-1 TRBV27
CASSETVGLSGNTIYF TRBJ1-3 TRBV6-1
CASSTQGENQPQHF TRBJ1-5 TRBV7-9
CATRWDRPLYEQYF TRBJ2-7 TRBV6-5
CASSYNREGYTF TRBJ1-2 TRBV6-5
CASSQDMRPDEQYF TRBJ2-7 TRBV4-1
CASSETGNTEAFF TRBJ1-1 TRBV19
CASSLDPPRGSYNEQFF TRBJ2-1 TRBV4-1
CASYRQARASNQPQHF TRBJ1-5 TRBV2
CASSEHIGRNDEQFF TRBJ2-1 TRBV6-1
CAQDRGFTEAFF TRBJ1-1 TRBV30
CASSNRVGGNTIYF TRBJ1-3 TRBV14
CASSEEWPETQYF TRBJ2-5 TRBV6-1
CASSLWAGGRNSPLHF TRBJ1-6 TRBV5-1
CAISESTGFNQPQHF TRBJ1-5 TRBV10-3
CASSFRTGLDNEQFF TRBJ2-1 TRBV7-8
CASSDTGEKNTGELFF TRBJ2-2 TRBV6-4
CASSQATGGVDTQYF TRBJ2-3 TRBV4-2
CASSYSDSGSDTQYF TRBJ2-3 TRBV6-5
CASSPGLAGVISYNEQFF TRBJ2-1 TRBV28
CASSYGGGNEQFF TRBJ2-1 TRBV7-7
CASSRSQGEAFYGYTF TRBJ1-2 TRBV27
CASSSQTSSNQPQHF TRBJ1-5 TRBV18
CASTTSGLAGCDTGELFF TRBJ2-2 TRBV21-1
CASSIAGSTNYGYTF TRBJ1-2 TRBV19
CASSPKLIAGGLGEQFF TRBJ2-1 TRBV5-1
CASSYSGVGNSPLHF TRBJ1-6 TRBV6-5
CASGHGTGTAEKLFF TRBJ1-4 TRBV4-3
CASSLMRTNYGYTF TRBJ1-2 TRBV5-4
CSVQATAGNTIYF TRBJ1-3 TRBV29-1
CAQEPGWTYGYTF TRBJ1-2 TRBV10-1
CASSSVNDFNNEQFF TRBJ2-1 TRBV5-4
CASSRTGGDQPQHF TRBJ1-5 TRBV5-1
CASSLTYHSYEQYF TRBJ2-7 TRBV7-2
CASSFLGQGGEKLFF TRBJ1-4 TRBV28
CAALGGDTQYF TRBJ2-3 TRBV6-5
CAISEGERENIQYF TRBJ2-4 TRBV10-3
CASNQGETQYF TRBJ2-5 TRBV25-1
CASSLVSGGFTEAFF TRBJ1-1 TRBV7-9
CARKGQYSNQPQHF TRBJ1-5 TRBV10-1
CASSLRTSGPYEQYF . TRBV5-6
CASSPWIGGYTDTQYF TRBJ2-3 TRBV9